The entry below gives a single T cell receptor beta chain sequence along with its context. Its antigen remains unidentified. The germline gene is not matched at one end of the junction; a read error may be the cause. This sample is drawn from a study of tumor-infiltrating lymphocytes in primary liver carcinoma. On the study more broadly: Productive TCRbeta read counts per sample ran from roughly 3.5 to 7.1 million and were similar across tissue types.

cDNA specific to TCR beta was made from 500 ng of total RNA, with a constant-region primer employed for priming. Libraries of TCR beta came from three nested multiplex PCR rounds with slightly modified ARM-PCR. The opening two PCR rounds, around 10 cycles each, paired TRBV1-TRBV30 forward primers with a C-beta reverse primer. TCRdb processed the multiplex PCR reads anew with MiXCR; each CDR3 protein has one entry. This table has more than 50,000 distinct CDR3 sequences, about 70% appearing once. The CDR3 has 16 residues. RNA and DNA were co-extracted from about 20-30 mg of unsorted bulk tissue. No treatment had been given to the patients, who were chronically infected with HBV. Study-level results: Compared with blood, tumor repertoires held significantly more in their top 250 clones.

The sequenced material came from liver tumor tissue from sampling region 2. Subset described: tumor region T2, inferior pole. This sequence originates from a man in his forties or fifties with primary liver carcinoma and hepatitis B virus infection. The V and J genes are TRBV12-3 or TRBV12-4 and TRBJ1-2, with D uncertain. The CDR3 bases are TGTGCCAGGAGTTTTTTCATTGGACCTGAATTCTATGGCTACACCTTC. Residues: CARSFFIGPEFYGYTF.